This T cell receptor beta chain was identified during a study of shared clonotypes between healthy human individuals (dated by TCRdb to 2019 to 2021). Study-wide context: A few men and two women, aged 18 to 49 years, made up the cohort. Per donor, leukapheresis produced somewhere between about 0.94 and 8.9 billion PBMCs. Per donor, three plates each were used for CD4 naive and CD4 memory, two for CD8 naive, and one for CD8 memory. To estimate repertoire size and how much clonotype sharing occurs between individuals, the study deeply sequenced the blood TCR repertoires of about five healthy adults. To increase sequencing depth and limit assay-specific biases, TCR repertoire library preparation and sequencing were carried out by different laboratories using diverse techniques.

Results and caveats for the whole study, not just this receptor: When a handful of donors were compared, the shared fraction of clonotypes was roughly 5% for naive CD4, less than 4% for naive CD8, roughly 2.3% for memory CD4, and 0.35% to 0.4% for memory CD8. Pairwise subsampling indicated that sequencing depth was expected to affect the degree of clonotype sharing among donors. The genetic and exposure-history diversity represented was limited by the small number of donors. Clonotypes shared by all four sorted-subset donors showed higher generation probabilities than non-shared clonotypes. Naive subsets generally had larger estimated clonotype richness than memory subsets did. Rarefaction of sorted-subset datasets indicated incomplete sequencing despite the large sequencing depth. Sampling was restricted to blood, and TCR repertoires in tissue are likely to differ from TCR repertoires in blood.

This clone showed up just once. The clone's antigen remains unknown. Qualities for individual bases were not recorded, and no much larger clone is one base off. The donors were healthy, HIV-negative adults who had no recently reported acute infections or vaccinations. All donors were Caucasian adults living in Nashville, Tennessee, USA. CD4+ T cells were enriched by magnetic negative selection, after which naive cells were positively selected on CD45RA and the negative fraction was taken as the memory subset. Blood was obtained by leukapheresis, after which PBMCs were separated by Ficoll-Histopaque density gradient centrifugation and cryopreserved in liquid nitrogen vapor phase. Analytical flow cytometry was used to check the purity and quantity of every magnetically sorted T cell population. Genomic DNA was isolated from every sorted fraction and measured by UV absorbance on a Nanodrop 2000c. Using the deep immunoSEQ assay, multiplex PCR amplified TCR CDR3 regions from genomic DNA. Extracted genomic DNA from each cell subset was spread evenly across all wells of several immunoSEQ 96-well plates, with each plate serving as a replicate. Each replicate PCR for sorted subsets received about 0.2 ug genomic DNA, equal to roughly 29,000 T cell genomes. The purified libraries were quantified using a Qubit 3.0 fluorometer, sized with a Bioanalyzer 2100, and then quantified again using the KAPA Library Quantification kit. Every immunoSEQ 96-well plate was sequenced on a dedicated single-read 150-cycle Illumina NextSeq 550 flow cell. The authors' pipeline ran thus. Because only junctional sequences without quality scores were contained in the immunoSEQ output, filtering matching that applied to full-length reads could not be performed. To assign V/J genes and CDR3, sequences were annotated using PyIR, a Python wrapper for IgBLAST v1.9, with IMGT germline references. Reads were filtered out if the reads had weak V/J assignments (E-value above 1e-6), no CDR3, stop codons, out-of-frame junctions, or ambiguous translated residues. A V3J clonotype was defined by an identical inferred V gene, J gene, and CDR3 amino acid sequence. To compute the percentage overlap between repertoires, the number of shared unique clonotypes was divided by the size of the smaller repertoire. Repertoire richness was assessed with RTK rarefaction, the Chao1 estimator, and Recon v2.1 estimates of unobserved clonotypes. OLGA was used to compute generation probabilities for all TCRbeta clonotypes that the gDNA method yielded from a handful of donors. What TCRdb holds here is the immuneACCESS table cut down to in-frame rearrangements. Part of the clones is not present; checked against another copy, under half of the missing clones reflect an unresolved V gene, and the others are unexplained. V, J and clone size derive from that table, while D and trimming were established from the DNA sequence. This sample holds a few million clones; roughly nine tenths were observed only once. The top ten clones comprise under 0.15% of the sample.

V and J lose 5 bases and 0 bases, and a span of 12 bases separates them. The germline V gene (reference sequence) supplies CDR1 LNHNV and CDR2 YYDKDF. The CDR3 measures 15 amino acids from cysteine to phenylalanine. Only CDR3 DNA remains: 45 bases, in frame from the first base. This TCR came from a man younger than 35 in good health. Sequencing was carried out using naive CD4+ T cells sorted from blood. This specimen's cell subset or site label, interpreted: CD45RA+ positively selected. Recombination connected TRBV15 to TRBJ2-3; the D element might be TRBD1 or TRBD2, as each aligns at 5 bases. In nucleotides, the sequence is TGTGCCACCAGCGAACGGGGCGGAAGCACAGATACGCAGTATTTT. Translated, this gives CATSERGGSTDTQYF.